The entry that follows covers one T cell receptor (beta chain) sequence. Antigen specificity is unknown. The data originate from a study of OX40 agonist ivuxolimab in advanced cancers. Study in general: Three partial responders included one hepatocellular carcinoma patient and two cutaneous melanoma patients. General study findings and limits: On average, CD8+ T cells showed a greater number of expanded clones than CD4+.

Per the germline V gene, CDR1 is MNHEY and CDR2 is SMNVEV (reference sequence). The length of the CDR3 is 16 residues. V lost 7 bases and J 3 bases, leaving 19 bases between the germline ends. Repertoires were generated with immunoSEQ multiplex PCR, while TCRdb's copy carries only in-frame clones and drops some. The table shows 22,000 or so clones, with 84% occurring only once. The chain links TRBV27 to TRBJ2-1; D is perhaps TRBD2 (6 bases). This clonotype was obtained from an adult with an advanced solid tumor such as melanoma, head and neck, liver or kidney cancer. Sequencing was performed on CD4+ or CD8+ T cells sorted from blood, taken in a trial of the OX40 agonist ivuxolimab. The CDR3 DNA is TGTGCCAGCACCATCTTTCCGGGAGTGGGCTACAATGAGCAGTTCTTC. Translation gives CASTIFPGVGYNEQFF.